One and the same sample provided the 20 T cell receptor beta chains below, sequenced in a study of blood T cell repertoires in COVID-19. Generated by immunoSEQ multiplex PCR, the TCRdb table keeps only in-frame clones and is missing some. The sample holds 80,000 or so clones, roughly 87% seen once. Sequenced: peripheral blood. The receptors stem from a man older than 75 with acute or convalescent COVID-19.

The gene calls are TRBV5-1 and TRBJ2-5; 8 positions agree with TRBD1. The CDR3 consists of 14 residues. The V segment lost 4 bases and the J segment 4 bases; nucleotides outside the gene matches: 6. CDR1 SGHRS and CDR2 YFSETQ come from the germline V gene. Here the CDR3 reads CASSAGQGRETQYF. As DNA, the CDR3 is TGCGCCAGCAGCGCTGGACAGGGTCGAGAGACCCAGTACTTC.

This clone was counted only a few times. V is TRBV25-1 and J is TRBJ2-1; possible D gene TRBD2, 5 bases. Between the trimmed V and J ends, which lost 1 base and 3 bases, there was a span of 7 bases. This CDR3 has 14 residues. Germline CDR1 is MGHDK and CDR2 is SYGVNS. CDR3 sequence: CASSESRDYNEQFF. The CDR3 nucleotides are TGTGCCAGCAGTGAATCGAGGGACTACAATGAGCAGTTCTTC.

In its sample, this clone was seen a few times. The chain joins TRBV6-5 to TRBJ1-1; 8 positions agree with TRBD1. CDR1 and CDR2 (germline): MNHEY, SVGAGI. J gave up 1 base and V 7 bases, and 5 bases lay outside the gene matches. The CDR3 is made up of 14 amino acids. The CDR3 DNA is TGTGCCAGCATAAATACAGGGGGGAACACTGAAGCTTTCTTT. This codes for CASINTGGNTEAFF.

Here the CDR3 DNA reads TGTGCCAGCAGCTCTAGCGGGGACCGGGGTGATACGCAGTATTTT. Protein sequence: CASSSSGDRGDTQYF. V and J are TRBV7-9 and TRBJ2-3, with 9 positions matching TRBD2. CDR1 is SEHNR, CDR2 FQNEAQ, per germline (reference sequence). The CDR3 length is 15 residues. V was pared by 4 bases and J by 6 bases, with 8 bases of the junction left unmatched.

The chain employs TRBV6-5 and TRBJ1-1; D is unresolved. CDR1 and CDR2 (germline): MNHEY, SVGAGI. The CDR3 length is 12 residues. Trimming removed 5 bases from V and 7 bases from J, with 11 bases in between. Written as DNA, the CDR3 is TGTGCCAGCAGTCTAGACTGGTATGAAGCTTTCTTT. Residues: CASSLDWYEAFF.

The chain links TRBV4-1 to TRBJ2-2; a weak D match, TRBD1 (6 bases). This CDR3 has 14 amino acids. Trimming removed 2 bases at V and 3 bases at J, with 7 bases between. Germline V gene lookup returns CDR1 MGHRA and CDR2 YSYEKL. The CDR3 reads CASSQQGYTGELFF. Here the CDR3 DNA reads TGCGCCAGCAGCCAACAGGGGTACACCGGGGAGCTGTTTTTT.

This clone has only a few counts. The chain uses TRBV7-2 and TRBJ1-2, with TRBD1 as a possible D gene (5 bases). V shed 3 bases and J shed 5 bases, with 13 bases lying between them. Germline values: CDR1 SGHTA, CDR2 FQGNSA. The CDR3 totals 14 residues. CDR3 DNA sequence: TGTGCCAGCAGCTTGAACACAGGTCAATATGGCTACACCTTC. Translating gives CASSLNTGQYGYTF.

V gene TRBV18 combines with J gene TRBJ1-2; possibly TRBD1 for D (5 bases). V was pared by 3 bases and J by 8 bases, with 13 bases between. Germline V gene data show CDR1 as KGHSH and CDR2 as LQKENI. The CDR3 is 13 residues long. This chain's CDR3 is CASSPTGTEGYTF. The CDR3 coding sequence is TGTGCCAGCTCACCCACAGGAACCGAGGGCTACACCTTC.

In this sample, this clone turned up once. The genes are TRBV18 and TRBJ2-5, with TRBD2 identical over 11 bases. J was trimmed by 2 bases and V by 3 bases; bases with no gene match: 5. Germline V gene sequence: CDR1 KGHSH, CDR2 LQKENI. This CDR3 is 16 amino acids long. The CDR3, as DNA: TGTGCCAGCTCACCCTTACTAGCGGGGGTACAAGAGACCCAGTACTTC. As protein: CASSPLLAGVQETQYF.

This clone was seen only once. The chain is built from TRBV6-5 and TRBJ1-1; TRBD1 is a possible D gene (6 bases). The length of the CDR3 is 14 residues. Trimming stripped 6 bases from V and 2 bases from J, with 13 bases between. The germline CDR1 and CDR2 sequences are MNHEY and SVGAGI. CDR3 sequence: CASRTVGTNTEAFF. DNA for the CDR3: TGTGCCAGCAGGACGGTAGGGACAAACACTGAAGCTTTCTTT.

The J gene is TRBJ1-2, the V gene TRBV19, with 8 bases fitting TRBD1. The CDR3 runs to 13 residues. Trimming took 5 bases from V and 1 from J; bases not matched to a gene: 0. Germline CDR1 LNHDA, CDR2 SQIVND (reference sequence). This CDR3 is CASSDRGNYGYTF. CDR3 in DNA: TGTGCCAGTAGTGACAGGGGTAACTATGGCTACACCTTC.

This chain links TRBV11-2 with TRBJ1-5, with 7 positions matching TRBD1. This CDR3 has 12 amino acids. Germline loops: CDR1 SGHAT, CDR2 FQNNGV. Germline trimming cut 3 bases from V and 13 bases from J; bases unmatched to any gene: 6. Here the CDR3 DNA reads TGTGCCAGCAGCTTGGGGGACAGTATGCAGCATTTT. Its protein is CASSLGDSMQHF. Looking up the rest from reference TRBV11-2 and TRBJ1-5 gives the full variable domain: EAGVAQSPRYKIIEKRQSVAFWCNPISGHATLYWYQQILGQGPKLLIQFQNNGVVDDSQLPKDRFSAERLKGVDSTLKIQPAKLEDSAVYLCASSLGDSMQHFGDGTRLSIL.

In this sample, this clone turned up a few times. The V call is TRBV14, the J call TRBJ1-4, with D perhaps matching TRBD1 (5 bases). Germline assignment: CDR1 SGHDN and CDR2 FVKESK. V was pared by 0 bases and J by 8 bases, with 16 bases between. The CDR3 has 16 residues. The CDR3 nucleotides are TGTGCCAGCAGCCAAGATCGGGGGGGAGTAGAAGAAAAACTGTTTTTT. Residues: CASSQDRGGVEEKLFF.

J is TRBJ1-1 and V is TRBV21-1; the table's D call TRBD1 went unverified against the DNA. TRBV21-1 is a pseudogene. The CDR3 contains 15 residues. CDR3 sequence reads: CASSMRQVGNTEAFF. CDR3 sequence (DNA): TGTGCCAGCAGCATGCGCCAGGTAGGGAACACTGAAGCTTTCTTT.

J is TRBJ2-6 and V is TRBV2; 8 bases agree with TRBD1. The CDR3 is 16 amino acids. The trim removed 6 bases at V and 3 bases at J, leaving 7 bases unmatched. CDR1 and CDR2 (germline): SNHLY, FYNNEI. Written as DNA, the CDR3 is TGTGCCAGCAGCTGGCAGGGGGCATATGGGGCCAACGTCCTGACTTTC. Amino acids: CASSWQGAYGANVLTF.

This rearrangement joins TRBV3-1 (or the pseudogene TRBV3-2) to TRBJ1-1; D call uncertain. The CDR3 sequence is 13 residues long. Per germline, CDR1 LGHDT and CDR2 YNNKEL (reference sequence). The germline V and J ends were trimmed by 1 base and 5 bases, with 8 bases remaining between them. The CDR3 DNA is TGTGCCAGCAGCCAAGGAGGGTTGACTGAAGCTTTCTTT. As protein: CASSQGGLTEAFF.

This clone occurred a few times. In nucleotides, the CDR3 is TGTGCCAGCTCACCGTCTTCCAACTATGGCTACACCTTC. It specifies CASSPSSNYGYTF. This chain connects TRBV18 to TRBJ1-2; D not resolved. V lost 3 bases and J lost 2, with 7 bases in between. Germline assignment: CDR1 KGHSH and CDR2 LQKENI. The CDR3 length is 13 residues.

This chain connects TRBV5-1 to TRBJ2-7, with TRBD1 identical over 9 bases. The V gene end was trimmed by 2 bases and the J gene end by 4 bases; junction bases not matched to a gene: 7. Germline V gene sequence: CDR1 SGHRS, CDR2 YFSETQ. This CDR3 has 15 residues. The CDR3 reads CASSFSGTGNYEQYF. CDR3 bases: TGCGCCAGCAGCTTCTCCGGGACAGGGAATTACGAGCAGTACTTC.

This clone is a singleton in its sample. V and J are TRBV12-5 and TRBJ1-2, with no clear D. The V gene's germline CDR1 is LGHNT and CDR2 FRNRAP. The CDR3 is made up of 16 amino acids. Trimming pared 2 bases from V and 5 bases from J, leaving 18 bases between. CDR3 bases: TGTGCTAGTGGTTTGTCTGCAGAATCTCTTCCATATGGCTACACCTTC. Encoded protein: CASGLSAESLPYGYTF.

The CDR3 DNA reads as TGTGCCAGCAGCTTGGGGACTAGCGGGGGGTCGGATGAGCAGTTCTTC. It specifies CASSLGTSGGSDEQFF. The chain uses TRBV7-6 and TRBJ2-1; 15 nucleotides match TRBD2. This CDR3 spans 16 amino acids. J was trimmed by 8 bases and V by 3 bases; bases with no gene match: 5. In germline, CDR1 is SGHVS, CDR2 FNYEAQ.